This T cell receptor (beta chain) is drawn from a study of CD8 T cells in ankylosing spondylitis. Molecular-barcoded quantitative 5'-RACE produced these TCR beta libraries. TCRdb re-derived calls from the 5' RACE reads in MiXCR, one entry per CDR3 protein. The sample carries some 840,000 distinct CDR3 sequences, 12% recorded once. The CDR3 runs 16 residues. The V end was cut by 7 bases, the J end by 0 bases, with 18 bases between. The germline V gene has CDR1 MNHNS and CDR2 SASEGT. This clonotype has just a few counts. Its specificity is unknown. General observations from the study: Disease-associated clones were CD8+ and fairly uncommon in peripheral blood. Reports say disease-linked clones showed up significantly more in matched ankylosing spondylitis synovial fluid. Within ankylosing spondylitis blood, a TCR beta motif made up of eight or nine highly homologous variants appeared to be characteristic.

Input material: blood, either unsorted or a sorted T cell fraction (not recorded which). V gene TRBV6-1 combines with J gene TRBJ1-1; D gene uncertain. The clonotype originates from a male donor with ankylosing spondylitis. The CDR3 nucleotides read TGTGCCAGCACAACAACGCTATACGGGATGAACACTGAAGCTTTCTTT. Protein sequence: CASTTTLYGMNTEAFF.